Below are 21 T cell receptor beta chains sequenced from a single sample in a study of early T cells in non-severe SARS-CoV-2 infection. Each CDR3 protein gets one entry after TCRdb re-called the 5' RACE reads with MiXCR. The sample records 35,000 to 55,000 distinct CDR3 sequences, about 6% being singletons. The source was whole blood, collected at baseline. All receptors derive from an adult who was a healthcare worker with PCR-confirmed SARS-CoV-2 infection or an uninfected control (not recorded which).

In this sample, this clonotype turned up many times. V usage is TRBV12-5 and J usage is TRBJ1-1; D is uncertain. CDR1 is LGHNT and CDR2 is FRNRAP in the germline V gene. Between the trimmed V and J ends, which lost 2 bases and 1 base, there was a span of 5 bases. There are 13 residues in the CDR3. CDR3 DNA sequence: TGTGCTAGTGGTTTGAACACGAACACTGAAGCTTTCTTT. Amino acids: CASGLNTNTEAFF.

This clonotype showed up many times. The chain has TRBV6-8 and TRBJ2-7, with D maybe TRBD2 (6 bases). Germline CDR1 and CDR2: MNHGY and SAAAGT. This CDR3 contains 15 residues. The V end lost 0 bases, the J end lost 4 bases, and 13 bases lay between the germline ends. Here the CDR3 DNA reads TGTGCCAGCAGTTACTCGGGACTCCCCCCGTACGAGCAGTACTTC. Translation gives CASSYSGLPPYEQYF.

This clonotype was seen ten or more times. The chain couples TRBV7-9 to TRBJ2-5; D not resolved. The CDR3 length is 15 residues. Germline values: CDR1 SEHNR, CDR2 FQNEAQ (reference sequence). Trimming pared 3 bases from V and 0 bases from J, leaving 11 bases between. The chain's CDR3 is CASSLHSLNQETQYF. CDR3 nucleotide sequence: TGTGCCAGCAGCTTGCATTCCCTAAACCAAGAGACCCAGTACTTC.

At least ten counts were recorded for this clonotype. The chain uses TRBV6-1 and TRBJ1-2, with D unresolved. CDR3 length: 10 amino acids. V shed 6 bases and J shed 6 bases, with 5 bases lying between them. Germline V gene data show CDR1 as MNHNS and CDR2 as SASEGT. The CDR3 DNA sequence: TGTGCCAGCAGGGAGGATGGCTACACCTTC. Its protein is CASREDGYTF.

This clonotype was counted many times. V usage is TRBV5-6 and J usage is TRBJ1-1, with 11 bases matching TRBD1. This CDR3 is 15 amino acids long. The germline V gene encodes CDR1 SGHDT and CDR2 YYEEEE. J lost 4 bases, V lost 3 bases, and 5 bases had no gene match. The chain's CDR3 is CASSSTGTGGTEAFF. The CDR3 DNA reads TGTGCCAGCAGCTCCACCGGGACAGGGGGCACTGAAGCTTTCTTT.

This clonotype was detected ten times or more. The CDR3 here is CASSYSYSDTQYF. The CDR3, as DNA: TGTGCCAGCAGTTACTCATACTCAGATACGCAGTATTTT. The rearrangement links TRBV6-6 to TRBJ2-3; D remains unclear. The CDR3 has 13 residues. CDR1 MNHNY and CDR2 SVGAGI come from the germline V gene (reference sequence). Trimming cost V 0 bases and J 4 bases, with 5 bases left between them.

This clonotype was found a few times. The chain recombines TRBV6-6 with TRBJ1-1; perhaps TRBD1 as D (6 bases). Per germline, CDR1 MNHNY and CDR2 SVGAGI (reference sequence). CDR3 size: 14 residues. The ends were cut back, 6 bases at V and 2 bases at J, with 13 bases in the middle. The CDR3: CASRDLGGNTEAFF. Here the CDR3 DNA reads TGTGCCAGCAGGGATTTAGGGGGTAACACTGAAGCTTTCTTT.

Many counts were recorded for this clonotype. The J gene is TRBJ2-2, the V gene TRBV5-6; no clear D gene. The CDR3 is 14 amino acids. CDR1 and CDR2 from the germline V gene are SGHDT and YYEEEE. Trimming left V 4 bases short and J 2 bases short, with 9 bases between. The CDR3 DNA reads as TGTGCCAGCAGCCGGGTATTTAACACCGGGGAGCTGTTTTTT. It specifies CASSRVFNTGELFF.

This clonotype was recorded many times. The rearrangement uses TRBV9 and TRBJ2-3, with 11 bases identical to TRBD2. CDR3 size: 16 residues. Per the germline V gene, CDR1 is SGDLS and CDR2 is YYNGEE. With 0 bases clipped from V and 4 bases from J, the junction kept 4 bases outside the gene matches. CDR3 nucleotides: TGTGCCAGCAGCGTAGCACTAGCGGGAGTCGCAGATACGCAGTATTTT. The encoded protein is CASSVALAGVADTQYF.

The sample holds a few counts of this clonotype. The V call is TRBV4-2, the J call TRBJ1-4; TRBD1 matches 10 bases. Trimming at V came to 2 bases and at J to 14 bases, leaving 11 bases not matched to a gene. The V gene's germline CDR1 is LGHNA and CDR2 YNFKEQ. This CDR3 has 15 amino acids. The CDR3 nucleotides are TGTGCCAGCAGCCAACCGGGACAGGGGATGACGGGGCTGTTTTTT. Translating it yields CASSQPGQGMTGLFF.

This clonotype was picked up a small number of times. The chain recombines TRBV4-2 with TRBJ2-3; 15 bases fit TRBD2. The CDR3 is 19 amino acids. The germline V gene has CDR1 LGHNA and CDR2 YNFKEQ. The V segment lost 4 bases and the J segment 0 bases; nucleotides outside the gene matches: 8. CDR3 nucleotide sequence: TGTGCCAGCAGCCCTTTCGGGACTAGCGGGAGGACCAGCACAGATACGCAGTATTTT. Translating it yields CASSPFGTSGRTSTDTQYF.

This clonotype was detected ten times or more. The chain combines TRBV5-1 with TRBJ2-3; D uncertain. CDR3 length equals 16 residues. Trimming removed 0 bases at V and 2 bases at J, with 13 bases between. Looked up from germline, CDR1 is SGHRS and CDR2 is YFSETQ. CDR3 in DNA: TGCGCCAGCAGCTTGGGACTCCGAGACCCCACAGATACGCAGTATTTT. It encodes CASSLGLRDPTDTQYF.

This chain uses TRBV6-2 or TRBV6-3 with TRBJ1-1; D is unresolved. This CDR3 comprises 16 residues. Germline CDR1 and CDR2: MNHEY and SVGEGT. Trimming cost V 0 bases and J 0 bases, with 11 bases left between them. The CDR3 DNA reads TGTGCCAGCAGTTACTCGATAGCGGAAATGAACACTGAAGCTTTCTTT. As protein: CASSYSIAEMNTEAFF.

This clonotype came up many times. The rearrangement joins TRBV2 to TRBJ2-5, with 13 nucleotides matching TRBD2. The germline V gene encodes CDR1 SNHLY and CDR2 FYNNEI. This CDR3 has 14 amino acids. J was trimmed by 2 bases and V by 7 bases; bases with no gene match: 1. DNA for the CDR3: TGTGCCAGCACACTAGCGGGGGGGCAAGAGACCCAGTACTTC. It encodes CASTLAGGQETQYF. The complete variable domain, with remaining parts taken from reference TRBV2 and TRBJ2-5, reads EPEVTQTPSHQVTQMGQEVILRCVPISNHLYFYWYRQILGQKVEFLVSFYNNEISEKSEIFDDQFSVERPDGSNFTLKIRSTKLEDSAMYFCASTLAGGQETQYFGPGTRLLVL.

This clonotype was counted at least ten times. This sequence joins TRBV2 and TRBJ2-7, with 9 bases fitting TRBD1. The CDR3 covers 18 residues. Germline CDR1 SNHLY, CDR2 FYNNEI. V trimming: 5 bases; J trimming: 5 bases; junction bases outside the gene matches: 19. CDR3 in DNA: TGTGCCAGCAGTTTCAACCTAAGAAGGACAGGGGATCTAAACGAGCAGTACTTC. It is translated as CASSFNLRRTGDLNEQYF.

The J gene is TRBJ2-7, the V gene TRBV7-9; no definite D call. Germline CDR1 and CDR2: SEHNR and FQNEAQ (reference sequence). V was shortened by 0 bases and J by 3 bases, with 6 bases between the two germline ends. The CDR3 is 13 residues long. The CDR3 DNA reads TGTGCCAGCAGCTTAGCGCTCGGCTACGAGCAGTACTTC. It is translated as CASSLALGYEQYF.

The sample holds many counts of this clonotype. The rearrangement links TRBV2 to TRBJ2-5; D call uncertain. V was shortened by 2 bases and J by 5 bases, with 3 bases between the two germline ends. The CDR3 is 11 amino acids. Germline CDR1 and CDR2: SNHLY and FYNNEI. The CDR3 nucleotides are TGTGCCAGCAGTGAATTGGAGACCCAGTACTTC. As protein: CASSELETQYF.

This clonotype was seen ten or more times. The chain links TRBV29-1 to TRBJ2-3; a possible D gene is TRBD1 (5 bases). This CDR3 has 13 residues. Germline CDR1 and CDR2: SQVTM and ANQGSEA. The CDR3 sequence is CSAPQGSTDTQYF. In DNA, the CDR3 is TGCTCGGCTCCTCAGGGAAGCACAGATACGCAGTATTTT.

This clonotype has ten or more counts. The rearrangement links TRBV7-9 to TRBJ1-6; 9 bases map to TRBD1. The V gene end was trimmed by 5 bases and the J gene end by 8 bases; junction bases not matched to a gene: 4. CDR1 and CDR2 (germline): SEHNR, FQNEAQ (reference sequence). The CDR3 is made up of 14 amino acids. The chain's CDR3 is CASSTGTGYSPLHF. CDR3 in DNA: TGTGCCAGCAGCACTGGGACAGGGTATTCACCCCTCCACTTT. The entire variable domain, with the rest obtained from reference TRBV7-9 and TRBJ1-6, is as follows: DTGVSQNPRHKITKRGQNVTFRCDPISEHNRLYWYRQTLGQGPEFLTYFQNEAQLEKSRLLSDRFSAERPKGSFSTLEIQRTEQGDSAMYLCASSTGTGYSPLHFGNGTRLTVT.

In this sample, this clonotype turned up a few times. V usage is TRBV7-2 and J usage is TRBJ2-7; TRBD2 matches at 8 bases. The CDR3 sequence is 14 residues long. The V segment lost 3 bases and the J segment 3 bases; nucleotides outside the gene matches: 4. Per the germline V gene, CDR1 is SGHTA and CDR2 is FQGNSA. CDR3 nucleotides: TGTGCCAGCAGCTTGGGTAGCGGGGACTACGAGCAGTACTTC. This gives the protein CASSLGSGDYEQYF.

This clonotype has a count of ten or more. In DNA, the CDR3 is TGTGCCAGCAGTCCTGGACTAGTCCGCGAGCAGTACTTC. Residues: CASSPGLVREQYF. The chain uses TRBV6-2 or TRBV6-3 and TRBJ2-7, with TRBD2 matching over 7 bases. The length of the CDR3 is 13 residues. Trimming removed 5 bases from V and 6 bases from J; junction bases left unmatched: 7. CDR1 and CDR2 (germline): MNHEY, SVGEGT.